This is a list of T cell receptor beta chains from one sample in a study of quantifying T cell responses using KT2 cells. MiXCR, applied by TCRdb to the UMI-ligation and nested PCR reads, yields one record per CDR3 protein. The sample shows fewer than 50,000 distinct CDR3 sequences, around 10% of them seen only once. The material sequenced was PBMCs spiked with cells of the T cell clone KT2. These TCRs come from a human donor. Both conserved end residues are part of each CDR3. Fields, in order: clone size, D gene, V gene, J gene, CDR3 DNA, CDR3 protein. D genes are given only for firm matches. Some rows have no size entry. The others give once, few or many, or a class for an expanded clone.

few,.,TRBV7-8,TRBJ2-7,TGTGCCAGCAGCTTAGTCAGGGGGGATTACGAGCAGTACTTC,CASSLVRGDYEQYF
many,TRBD2,TRBV29-1,TRBJ2-1,TGCAGCGTTTCGACTAGCGGCAGCTACAATGAGCAGTTCTTC,CSVSTSGSYNEQFF
few,TRBD2,TRBV5-6,TRBJ2-1,TGTGCCAGCAGCTTGGGGACTAGCGGGAGACCGCAGTTCTTC,CASSLGTSGRPQFF
few,TRBD1,TRBV12-3/TRBV12-4,TRBJ2-7,TGTGCCAGCAGTCCCATTGGACAGGGTCCCTACGAGCAGTACTTC,CASSPIGQGPYEQYF
few,TRBD1,TRBV2,TRBJ2-1,TGTGCCAGCGGATTCCGGGACAGGCAGTTCTTC,CASGFRDRQFF
.,TRBD2,TRBV12-3/TRBV12-4,TRBJ2-3,TGTGCCAGCATCAATAGCGGGAGAACAGATACGCAGTATTTT,CASINSGRTDTQYF
few,TRBD1,TRBV7-8,TRBJ2-1,TGTGCCAGCAGCCCGGGCCGGACAGGGAACAATGAGCAGTTCTTC,CASSPGRTGNNEQFF
.,TRBD1,TRBV18,TRBJ2-1,TGTGCCAGCTCACCGACTCCCGGGACAGGGGGCAATGAGCAGTTCTTC,CASSPTPGTGGNEQFF
many,.,TRBV7-6,TRBJ2-1,TGTGCCAGCAGCTTACTCAGGGGTATCGTCCACAATGAGCAGTTCTTC,CASSLLRGIVHNEQFF
many,TRBD1,TRBV12-3/TRBV12-4,TRBJ1-5,TGTGCCAGCAGCCTACGGACAGGGGAAAATCAGCCCCAGCATTTT,CASSLRTGENQPQHF
few,.,TRBV29-1,TRBJ2-5,TGCAGCGTCGACAGTCGGACTTCGGAGACCCAGTACTTC,CSVDSRTSETQYF
many,.,TRBV20-1,TRBJ2-2,TGCAGTGCTAGGAACTCCGCTAAAAACACAGGCACCGGGGAGCTGTTTTTT,CSARNSAKNTGTGELFF
few,TRBD1,TRBV4-2,TRBJ1-6,TGTGCCAGCAGTCTTGGACTCCCGGGACAGGGTTACTATAATTCACCCCTCCACTTT,CASSLGLPGQGYYNSPLHF
few,.,TRBV6-5,TRBJ2-5,TGTGCCAGCAGTTACTCCGGGGGGCGGGAGACCCAGTACTTC,CASSYSGGRETQYF
.,.,TRBV29-1,TRBJ2-7,TGCAGCGTTGACGGACCCTTCTTC,CSVDGPFF